The clone carrying this T cell receptor (beta chain) was observed once. Using immunoSEQ multiplex PCR, the repertoire was profiled, and TCRdb retains in-frame clones only, with some absent. The profile shows 200,000 to 250,000 clones, 88% of them singletons. This sample is part of a study of blood T cell repertoires in COVID-19. Study in general: The analysed material was cDNA or gDNA that came from T cells, B-cell-depleted T cells, or PBMCs.

All enrollees were roughly 18 to 95 years old and from approximately 24 US areas. Recovered status in Cohort 3 required two negative PCRs, clearance, or symptom resolution. Germline V gives CDR1 SGHTA, CDR2 FQGTGA. CDR3 length equals 14 residues. Trimming removed 2 bases from V and 5 bases from J, with 9 bases in between. Sequenced sample: PBMCs or T cells enriched from blood (not recorded which). This rearrangement joins TRBV7-3 to TRBJ2-2; D is undetermined. This receptor was obtained from a woman aged 30 to 39 who had recovered from COVID-19. CDR3: CASSLAYGTGELFF. The CDR3 DNA is TGTGCCAGCAGCTTAGCTTACGGGACCGGGGAGCTGTTTTTT. Full variable domain (outside the CDR3, taken from reference TRBV7-3 and TRBJ2-2): GAGVSQTPSNKVTEKGKYVELRCDPISGHTALYWYRQSLGQGPEFLIYFQGTGAADDSGLPNDRFFAVRPEGSVSTLKIQRTERGDSAVYLCASSLAYGTGELFFGEGSRLTVL.